This entry lists 16 T cell receptor beta chains sequenced from one sample in a study of CD8 T cells in Susac syndrome. It was with random hexamers that about 0.45 to 1 ug RNA was reverse transcribed. TCRdb passed the immunoSEQ multiplex PCR reads through MiXCR, listing each CDR3 protein once. The sample holds under 85,000 distinct CDR3 sequences; under 95% are singletons and the top ten take 0.4% to 0.55%. The material sequenced was CD8+ T cells from PBMCs. These receptors were obtained from a human donor with Susac syndrome.

The chain links TRBV19 to TRBJ2-7; tentatively, D is TRBD2 (6 bases). V lost 4 bases and J 3 bases, leaving 10 bases between the germline ends. From germline, CDR1 is LNHDA and CDR2 SQIVND (reference sequence). The CDR3 loop spans 13 amino acids. This CDR3 reads CASSKGTLYEQYF. In nucleotides, the CDR3 is TGTGCCAGTAGTAAAGGGACTCTCTACGAGCAGTACTTC.

The chain recombines TRBV20-1 with TRBJ2-5; 7 positions agree with TRBD2. Germline assignment: CDR1 DFQATT and CDR2 SNEGSKA (reference sequence). After removal of 0 bases from V and 4 bases from J, the junction contained 14 bases not matched to a gene. The CDR3 is 17 amino acids. The CDR3 DNA reads TGCAGTGCTAGAGACGGTGGGGGAGCGGGGAGGGGAGAGACCCAGTACTTC. Protein product: CSARDGGGAGRGETQYF.

The chain employs TRBV6-5 and TRBJ2-1, with D maybe TRBD2 (5 bases). The CDR3 runs 17 residues. Trimming removed 2 bases at V and 4 bases at J, with 18 bases between. CDR1 and CDR2 (germline): MNHEY, SVGAGI. The CDR3 coding sequence is TGTGCCAGCAGTTACAGGACTCACGATAAGAGGTACAATGAGCAGTTCTTC. Its translation: CASSYRTHDKRYNEQFF.

The CDR3 here is CAWSVQADTQYF. For the CDR3, the DNA is TGTGCCTGGAGTGTACAGGCAGATACGCAGTATTTT. The chain employs TRBV30 and TRBJ2-3, with TRBD1 as a possible D gene (5 bases). The germline gives CDR1 GTSNPN, CDR2 SVGIG (reference sequence). This CDR3 region has 12 residues. Trimming pared 0 bases from V and 4 bases from J, leaving 5 bases between.

The DNA for the CDR3 is TGCAGTGCTACGTCGGGAGACCCGGGAACTGGCACTGAAGCTTTCTTT. Translated: CSATSGDPGTGTEAFF. The V gene is TRBV20-1, the J gene TRBJ1-1, with D uncertain. This CDR3 contains 16 residues. The V end lost 4 bases, the J end lost 4 bases, and 22 bases lay between the germline ends. Germline V lookup: CDR1 DFQATT, CDR2 SNEGSKA (reference sequence).

V gene TRBV29-1 combines with J gene TRBJ2-2; the match to TRBD2 covers 10 bases. This CDR3 has 17 residues. Germline V gene lookup returns CDR1 SQVTM and CDR2 ANQGSEA. Unmatched junction bases numbered 8, after V lost 4 bases and J lost 0 bases. The CDR3 DNA sequence: TGCAGCGTTGGAGCTAGCGGGGGCCCGTCGAACACCGGGGAGCTGTTTTTT. The encoded protein is CSVGASGGPSNTGELFF.

This clonotype was observed once. The chain has TRBV5-4 and TRBJ2-2, with D perhaps assigned TRBD1 or TRBD2 (5 bases each). This CDR3 spans 13 amino acids. V lost 3 bases and J lost 7, with 10 bases in between. In germline, CDR1 is SGHNT, CDR2 YYREEE (reference sequence). The CDR3 here is CASSSGTFGELFF. CDR3 DNA: TGTGCCAGCAGCTCCGGGACGTTCGGGGAGCTGTTTTTT. Variable domain in full (rest from reference TRBV5-4 and TRBJ2-2): ETGVTQSPTHLIKTRGQQVTLRCSSQSGHNTVSWYQQALGQGPQFIFQYYREEENGRGNFPPRFSGLQFPNYSSELNVNALELDDSALYLCASSSGTFGELFFGEGSRLTVL.

To note about this clonotype: One end of the junction does not line up with germline, which may come from a read error. This chain connects TRBV12-3 or TRBV12-4 to TRBJ1-1; a possible D gene is TRBD1 (6 bases). CDR3 size: 8 residues. In DNA, the CDR3 is TGTGCCAGCAGTCCAGGGACATTT. The encoded protein is CASSPGTF.

The CDR3 DNA reads as TGCAGTGCTGCCTGGGACAGGGGGAACACTGAAGCTTTCTTT. Its protein is CSAAWDRGNTEAFF. J is TRBJ1-1 and V is TRBV20-1, with 10 bases identical to TRBD1. This CDR3 region has 14 residues. Germline V gene data show CDR1 as DFQATT and CDR2 as SNEGSKA (reference sequence). J was trimmed by 1 base and V by 5 bases; bases with no gene match: 4.

The gene calls are TRBV15 and TRBJ2-7, with D maybe TRBD2 (5 bases). CDR3 size: 13 residues. The germline V and J ends were trimmed by 5 bases and 4 bases, with 12 bases remaining between them. Per the germline V gene, CDR1 is LNHNV and CDR2 is YYDKDF (reference sequence). Written as DNA, the CDR3 is TGTGCCACCAGCTGGGAGTTAAAGTACGAGCAGTACTTC. This translates into CATSWELKYEQYF. Looking up the rest from reference TRBV15 and TRBJ2-7 gives the full variable domain: DAMVIQNPRYQVTQFGKPVTLSCSQTLNHNVMYWYQQKSSQAPKLLFHYYDKDFNNEADTPDNFQSRRPNTSFCFLDIRSPGLGDTAMYLCATSWELKYEQYFGPGTRLTVT.

V usage is TRBV6-5 and J usage is TRBJ2-1; TRBD2 matches 9 bases. Per the germline V gene, CDR1 is MNHEY and CDR2 is SVGAGI. V shed 10 bases, J shed 9 bases, and the junction held 7 bases outside the gene matches. The CDR3 contains 12 residues. The CDR3 DNA is TGTGCCACCTTAGCGGGGGCGGGTGAGCAGTTCTTC. Translated: CATLAGAGEQFF.

V and J are TRBV20-1 and TRBJ1-2, with 7 positions matching TRBD1. V trimming: 0 bases; J trimming: 5 bases; junction bases outside the gene matches: 9. Per germline, CDR1 DFQATT and CDR2 SNEGSKA (reference sequence). This CDR3 is built from 15 residues. CDR3 amino acids: CSARDLGTATYGYTF. The CDR3 nucleotides read TGCAGTGCTAGAGATCTTGGGACAGCAACTTATGGCTACACCTTC.

This rearrangement joins TRBV29-1 to TRBJ1-1; TRBD1 aligns across 8 bases. The CDR3 totals 12 residues. Germline CDR1 SQVTM, CDR2 ANQGSEA. The V segment lost 4 bases and the J segment 7 bases; nucleotides outside the gene matches: 5. CDR3 sequence reads: CSVVTGQGEAFF. The CDR3 nucleotides read TGCAGCGTTGTAACCGGACAGGGTGAAGCTTTCTTT.

This rearrangement joins TRBV20-1 to TRBJ2-7, with 11 positions matching TRBD2. The length of the CDR3 is 13 residues. V shed 4 bases, J shed 3 bases, and the junction held 2 bases outside the gene matches. CDR1 and CDR2 from the germline V gene are DFQATT and SNEGSKA (reference sequence). Written as DNA, the CDR3 is TGCAGTGCTACCGGGACTAGCGGCTACGAGCAGTACTTC. Translating it yields CSATGTSGYEQYF.

This clonotype has just a few counts. This sequence joins TRBV7-9 and TRBJ2-7; no clear D gene. The germline CDR1 and CDR2 sequences are SEHNR and FQNEAQ (reference sequence). The ends were cut back, 5 bases at V and 4 bases at J, with 12 bases in the middle. The CDR3 extends over 13 amino acids. CDR3 sequence (DNA): TGTGCCAGCAGCCCCGTGATGGGATACGAGCAGTACTTC. Residues: CASSPVMGYEQYF.

The chain couples TRBV5-5 to TRBJ1-1; no clear D gene. Trimming left V 1 base short and J 6 bases short, with 13 bases between. In germline, CDR1 is SGHKS, CDR2 YYEKEE (reference sequence). This CDR3 is built from 14 residues. This chain's CDR3 is CASSLNPEGAEAFF. The DNA of the CDR3 is TGTGCCAGCAGCTTGAACCCGGAGGGCGCTGAAGCTTTCTTT.